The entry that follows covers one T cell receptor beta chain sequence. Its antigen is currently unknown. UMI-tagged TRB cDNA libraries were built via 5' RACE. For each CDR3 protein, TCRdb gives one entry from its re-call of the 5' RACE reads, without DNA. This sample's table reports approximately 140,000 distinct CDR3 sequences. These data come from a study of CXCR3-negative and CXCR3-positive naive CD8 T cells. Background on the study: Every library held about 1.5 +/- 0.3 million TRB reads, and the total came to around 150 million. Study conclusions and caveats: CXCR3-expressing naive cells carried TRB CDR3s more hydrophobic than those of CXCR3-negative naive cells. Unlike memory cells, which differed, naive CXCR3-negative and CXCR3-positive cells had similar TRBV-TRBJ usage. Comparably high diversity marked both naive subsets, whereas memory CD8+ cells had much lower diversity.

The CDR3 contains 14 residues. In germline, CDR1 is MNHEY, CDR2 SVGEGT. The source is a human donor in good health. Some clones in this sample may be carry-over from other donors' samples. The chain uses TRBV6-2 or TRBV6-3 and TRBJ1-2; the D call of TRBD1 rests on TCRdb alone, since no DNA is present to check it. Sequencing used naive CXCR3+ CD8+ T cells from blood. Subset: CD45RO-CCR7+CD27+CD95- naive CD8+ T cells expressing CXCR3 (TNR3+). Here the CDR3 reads CASSYAAGNYGYTF.